This T cell receptor (beta chain) derives from a study of beta chain features in type 1 diabetes. Study observations and caveats: VDJ junctions sequenced from type 1 diabetes patients showed fewer insertions and more deletions. A moderate, significant TCRB CDR3 shortening appeared in type 1 diabetes across four CD4+ subsets.

Sequenced material consisted of expressed TCRB transcripts (all of the isolated RNA was reverse transcribed). Data came from immunoSEQ multiplex PCR; TCRdb stores just in-frame clones and leaves some out. The sample includes around 150,000 clones, roughly 60% of them seen just once. In the case of this clone: The antigen is unknown.

Trimming stripped 1 base from V and 5 bases from J, with 5 bases between. The CDR3 runs to 12 residues. The germline V gene encodes CDR1 SGHTA and CDR2 FQGNSA. The chain combines TRBV7-2 with TRBJ2-5; no definite D call. Sequences were obtained from naive CD4+ T cells from blood. The TCR sequence derives from a man aged 30 to 45 with type 1 diabetes. CDR3 region: CASSLGWETQYF. CDR3 nucleotides: TGTGCCAGCAGCTTAGGGTGGGAGACCCAGTACTTC.